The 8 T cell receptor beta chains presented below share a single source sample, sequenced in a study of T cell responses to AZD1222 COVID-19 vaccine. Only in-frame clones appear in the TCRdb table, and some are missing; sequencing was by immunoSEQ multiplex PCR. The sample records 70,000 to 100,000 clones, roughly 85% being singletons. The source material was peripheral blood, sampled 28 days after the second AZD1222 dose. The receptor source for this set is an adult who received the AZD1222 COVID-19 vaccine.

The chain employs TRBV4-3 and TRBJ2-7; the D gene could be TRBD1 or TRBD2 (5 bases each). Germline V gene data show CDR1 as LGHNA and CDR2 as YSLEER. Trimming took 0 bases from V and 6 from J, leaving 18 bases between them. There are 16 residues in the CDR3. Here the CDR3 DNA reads TGCGCCAGCAGCCAAGAACCGGGACCCCAACCCTCCGAGCAGTACTTC. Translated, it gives CASSQEPGPQPSEQYF.

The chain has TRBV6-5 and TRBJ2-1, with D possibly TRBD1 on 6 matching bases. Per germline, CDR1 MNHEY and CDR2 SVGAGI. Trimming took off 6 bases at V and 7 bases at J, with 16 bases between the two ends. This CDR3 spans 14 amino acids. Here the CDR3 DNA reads TGTGCCAGCAGAAGACGGACAGTGGGGAATGAGCAGTTCTTC. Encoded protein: CASRRRTVGNEQFF.

CDR3 residues: CASSSGHVETQYF. CDR3 bases: TGTGCCAGCAGCTCGGGACACGTAGAGACCCAGTACTTC. The chain recombines TRBV3-1 (or the pseudogene TRBV3-2) with TRBJ2-5; D perhaps matches TRBD1 (6 bases). This CDR3 region has 13 residues. The germline gives CDR1 LGHDT, CDR2 YNNKEL (reference sequence). The V end was cut by 5 bases, the J end by 4 bases, with 11 bases between.

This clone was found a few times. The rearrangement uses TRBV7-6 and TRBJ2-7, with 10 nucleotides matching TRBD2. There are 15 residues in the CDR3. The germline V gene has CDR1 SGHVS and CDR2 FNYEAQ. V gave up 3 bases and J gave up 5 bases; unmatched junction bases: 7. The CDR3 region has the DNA TGTGCCAGCAGCTTCAGAGGAACTAGCGGGGACGAGCAGTACTTC. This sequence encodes CASSFRGTSGDEQYF.

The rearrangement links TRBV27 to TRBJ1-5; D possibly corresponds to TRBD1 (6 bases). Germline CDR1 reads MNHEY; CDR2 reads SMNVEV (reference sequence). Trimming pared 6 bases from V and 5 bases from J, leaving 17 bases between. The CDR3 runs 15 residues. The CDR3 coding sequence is TGTGCCAGCAGCCGGAGGACAGACCGGGATCAGCCCCAGCATTTT. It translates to CASSRRTDRDQPQHF.

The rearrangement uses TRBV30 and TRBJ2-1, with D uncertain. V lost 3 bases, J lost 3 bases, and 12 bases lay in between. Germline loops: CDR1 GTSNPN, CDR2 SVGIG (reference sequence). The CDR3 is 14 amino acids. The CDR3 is CAWRVPTYYNEQFF. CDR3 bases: TGTGCCTGGAGGGTCCCAACCTACTACAATGAGCAGTTCTTC.

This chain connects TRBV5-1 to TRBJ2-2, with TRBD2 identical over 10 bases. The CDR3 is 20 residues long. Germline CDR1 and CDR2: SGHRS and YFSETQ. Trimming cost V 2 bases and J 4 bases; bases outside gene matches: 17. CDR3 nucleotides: TGCGCCAGCAGCTTCCGGACTAGCGGAATCTTATCCCCCGGCACCGGGGAGCTGTTTTTT. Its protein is CASSFRTSGILSPGTGELFF. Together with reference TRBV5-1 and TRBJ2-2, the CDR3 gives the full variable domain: KAGVTQTPRYLIKTRGQQVTLSCSPISGHRSVSWYQQTPGQGLQFLFEYFSETQRNKGNFPGRFSGRQFSNSRSEMNVSTLELGDSALYLCASSFRTSGILSPGTGELFFGEGSRLTVL.

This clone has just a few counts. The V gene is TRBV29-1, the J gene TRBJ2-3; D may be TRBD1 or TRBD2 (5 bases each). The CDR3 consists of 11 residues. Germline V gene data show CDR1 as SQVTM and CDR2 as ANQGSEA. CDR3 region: CTTVGADTQYF. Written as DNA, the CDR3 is TGCACCACCGTGGGGGCAGATACGCAGTATTTT.